This TCR beta chain derives from a study of CD8+ T cells in alopecia areata. The wider study: A regimen of oral tofacitinib, 5 to 10 mg twice daily, was given to treated patients.

With regard to this clone: Antigen unknown.

Once RNA had been extracted, it was reverse transcribed into cDNA to act as the sequencing template. The assay was immunoSEQ multiplex PCR, and TCRdb's table has in-frame clones only and misses some. Among around 140,000 clones listed, about 89% were seen once. Regarding the study as a whole: Possibly as an HLA-related effect, TCR sharing across patients appeared less clear than in mice.

Unmatched junction bases numbered 5, after V lost 1 base and J lost 3 bases. The CDR3 covers 17 residues. CDR1 and CDR2 from the germline V gene are PRHDT and FYEKMQ (reference sequence). PBMCs were stained for CD3, CD4 and CD8, and CD4+ and CD8+ T cells were sorted. This chain links TRBV13 with TRBJ2-1; 11 nucleotides match TRBD2. The material sequenced was CD8+ T cells sorted from blood, taken at week 0. This TCR came from a human donor with alopecia areata. CDR3 protein: CASSLVTSGDYYNEQFF. CDR3 in DNA: TGTGCCAGCAGCTTAGTGACTAGCGGGGACTACTACAATGAGCAGTTCTTC.